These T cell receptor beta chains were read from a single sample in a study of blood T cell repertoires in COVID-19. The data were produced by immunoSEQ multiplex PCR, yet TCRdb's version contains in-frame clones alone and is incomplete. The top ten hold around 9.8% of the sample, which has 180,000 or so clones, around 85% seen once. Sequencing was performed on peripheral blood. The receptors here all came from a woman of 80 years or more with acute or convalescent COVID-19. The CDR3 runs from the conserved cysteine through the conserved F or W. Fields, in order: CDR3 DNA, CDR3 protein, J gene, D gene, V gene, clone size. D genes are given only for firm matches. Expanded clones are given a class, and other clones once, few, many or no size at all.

CDR3nt: TGTGCCAGCAGCCCCCGATCGGGACTAGCGAGGGACATTCAGTACTTC
CDR3aa: CASSPRSGLARDIQYF
j_gene: TRBJ2-4
d_gene: TRBD2
v_gene: TRBV7-2
abundance: few

CDR3nt: TGTGCCAGCAGCCTGAACAGGATTTTCTATGGCTACACCTTC
CDR3aa: CASSLNRIFYGYTF
j_gene: TRBJ1-2
d_gene: .
v_gene: TRBV5-6
abundance: .

CDR3nt: TGTGCCAGCAGTCCGCCGGACAGGGTGGTCTACGAGCAGTACTTC
CDR3aa: CASSPPDRVVYEQYF
j_gene: TRBJ2-7
d_gene: TRBD1
v_gene: TRBV27
abundance: .

CDR3nt: TGTGCCAGCAGCCCCCGGACTAACCAAGAGACCCAGTACTTC
CDR3aa: CASSPRTNQETQYF
j_gene: TRBJ2-5
d_gene: .
v_gene: TRBV9
abundance: .

CDR3nt: TGTGCCATCAGCTCGACAGGACCCTACGAGCAGTACTTC
CDR3aa: CAISSTGPYEQYF
j_gene: TRBJ2-7
d_gene: .
v_gene: TRBV10-3
abundance: few

CDR3nt: TGTGCCAGCAGCCTTGACAGCTACAATGAGCAGTTCTTC
CDR3aa: CASSLDSYNEQFF
j_gene: TRBJ2-1
d_gene: .
v_gene: TRBV11-3
abundance: .

CDR3nt: TGTGCCAGCAGTTCCACTAGCTGGGCAGATACGCAGTATTTT
CDR3aa: CASSSTSWADTQYF
j_gene: TRBJ2-3
d_gene: .
v_gene: TRBV28
abundance: .

CDR3nt: TGTGCCAGCAGCCAACTGACAGGGACTGTAGCTTTCTTT
CDR3aa: CASSQLTGTVAFF
j_gene: TRBJ1-1
d_gene: TRBD1
v_gene: TRBV14
abundance: .

CDR3nt: TGTGCCAGCAGTTTAAGATTGCGGGGGGGCCCGAACACCGGGGAGCTGTTTTTT
CDR3aa: CASSLRLRGGPNTGELFF
j_gene: TRBJ2-2
d_gene: TRBD2
v_gene: TRBV28
abundance: once

CDR3nt: TGCGCCAGCAGCGTAGACTTCTATAGCAATCAGCCCCAGCATTTT
CDR3aa: CASSVDFYSNQPQHF
j_gene: TRBJ1-5
d_gene: .
v_gene: TRBV5-1
abundance: few

CDR3nt: TGTGCCAGCAAGCGCGGATCAACTAATGAAAAACTGTTTTTT
CDR3aa: CASKRGSTNEKLFF
j_gene: TRBJ1-4
d_gene: .
v_gene: TRBV6-5
abundance: once

CDR3nt: TGTGCCAGCAGCTGGGGCAAATGCCCCGGGAGCTGCGAGCAGTACTTC
CDR3aa: CASSWGKCPGSCEQYF
j_gene: TRBJ2-7
d_gene: .
v_gene: TRBV11-3
abundance: .

CDR3nt: TGTGCCAGCAGCGTAAGGGCGGGGAATGAAAAACTGTTTTTT
CDR3aa: CASSVRAGNEKLFF
j_gene: TRBJ1-4
d_gene: .
v_gene: TRBV9
abundance: .

CDR3nt: TGCGCCAGCAGTGCTACCGGGACAGGGCTTTACGAGCAGTACTTC
CDR3aa: CASSATGTGLYEQYF
j_gene: TRBJ2-7
d_gene: TRBD1
v_gene: TRBV10-1
abundance: .

CDR3nt: TGCGCCAGCAGCCAACAGGGGGAGGTTGAAGCTTTCTTT
CDR3aa: CASSQQGEVEAFF
j_gene: TRBJ1-1
d_gene: TRBD1
v_gene: TRBV4-3
abundance: .

CDR3nt: TGTGCCAGCTCCGTGGACAGGCCCAGCTCTGGAAACACCATATATTTT
CDR3aa: CASSVDRPSSGNTIYF
j_gene: TRBJ1-3
d_gene: TRBD1
v_gene: TRBV2
abundance: .

CDR3nt: TGCGCCAGCAGCTTGGCCGGACTAGCGGGGGAGCAGTTCTTC
CDR3aa: CASSLAGLAGEQFF
j_gene: TRBJ2-1
d_gene: TRBD2
v_gene: TRBV5-1
abundance: .

CDR3nt: TGTGCCAGCAGCAATCAGCGCCAGACTAGCAGCGGGTACAATGAGCAGTTCTTC
CDR3aa: CASSNQRQTSSGYNEQFF
j_gene: TRBJ2-1
d_gene: TRBD2
v_gene: TRBV5-5
abundance: once

CDR3nt: TGTGCCAGCAGTTACTCGATAGGGGCCTACGAGCAGTACTTC
CDR3aa: CASSYSIGAYEQYF
j_gene: TRBJ2-7
d_gene: .
v_gene: TRBV6-2/TRBV6-3
abundance: once

CDR3nt: TGTGCCAGCAGCCAAGCGAGGGACTATGGCTACACCTTC
CDR3aa: CASSQARDYGYTF
j_gene: TRBJ1-2
d_gene: .
v_gene: TRBV3-1/TRBV3-2
abundance: .

CDR3nt: TGTGCCAGCAGCCAAGGTGAACAGCAGCCCCAGCATTTT
CDR3aa: CASSQGEQQPQHF
j_gene: TRBJ1-5
d_gene: .
v_gene: TRBV3-1/TRBV3-2
abundance: few

CDR3nt: TGTGCCAGCAGTTACTCGGCCACCAACTATGGCTACACCTTC
CDR3aa: CASSYSATNYGYTF
j_gene: TRBJ1-2
d_gene: .
v_gene: TRBV6-6
abundance: .

CDR3nt: TGTGCCAGCAGTGACTCAAACACAGACAGTGCCGAAGCTTTCTTT
CDR3aa: CASSDSNTDSAEAFF
j_gene: TRBJ1-1
d_gene: .
v_gene: TRBV6-5
abundance: few

CDR3nt: TGTGCCACCCTAGCGGGGGTGAACACCGGGGAGCTGTTTTTT
CDR3aa: CATLAGVNTGELFF
j_gene: TRBJ2-2
d_gene: TRBD2
v_gene: TRBV6-6
abundance: once

CDR3nt: TGTGCCAGCAGTGGCACACCGGGACAGGGGGCTTACGAGCAGTACTTC
CDR3aa: CASSGTPGQGAYEQYF
j_gene: TRBJ2-7
d_gene: TRBD1
v_gene: TRBV6-1
abundance: .

CDR3nt: TGTGCCAGCAGCTCCGTTGGGGGCCCCTACAATGAGCAGTTCTTC
CDR3aa: CASSSVGGPYNEQFF
j_gene: TRBJ2-1
d_gene: .
v_gene: TRBV7-2
abundance: .

CDR3nt: TGTGCCAGCAGCCTCTCGGGAGGAGGGACTGAAGCTTTCTTT
CDR3aa: CASSLSGGGTEAFF
j_gene: TRBJ1-1
d_gene: .
v_gene: TRBV7-3
abundance: .

CDR3nt: TGCGCCAGCAGCTTGGGACAGGGGGGATCCACTGAAGCTTTCTTT
CDR3aa: CASSLGQGGSTEAFF
j_gene: TRBJ1-1
d_gene: TRBD1
v_gene: TRBV5-1
abundance: few

CDR3nt: TGTGCCAGCAGCCAACTTCGTCGGAGCGGGAGGGCCCCTCTCTACAATGAGCAGTTCTTC
CDR3aa: CASSQLRRSGRAPLYNEQFF
j_gene: TRBJ2-1
d_gene: TRBD2
v_gene: TRBV3-1/TRBV3-2
abundance: .

CDR3nt: TGTGCCAGCACCAACCGGGACACAAACTATGGCTACACCTTC
CDR3aa: CASTNRDTNYGYTF
j_gene: TRBJ1-2
d_gene: .
v_gene: TRBV7-8
abundance: .

CDR3nt: TGTGCCATCAGCCCGAGGGGTAGCGGGGGATTGATATACAATGAGCAGTTCTTC
CDR3aa: CAISPRGSGGLIYNEQFF
j_gene: TRBJ2-1
d_gene: TRBD2
v_gene: TRBV10-3
abundance: few

CDR3nt: TGTGCCAGCAGTGTACCCAGCGGCGCACCCCCCTACGAGCAGTACTTC
CDR3aa: CASSVPSGAPPYEQYF
j_gene: TRBJ2-7
d_gene: .
v_gene: TRBV25-1
abundance: few

CDR3nt: TGTGCCAGCACCCTACAGGCGACAATTAATTCACCCCTCCACTTT
CDR3aa: CASTLQATINSPLHF
j_gene: TRBJ1-6
d_gene: .
v_gene: TRBV2
abundance: .

CDR3nt: TGCGCCAGCAGCCAAAGGACAGGGGCAGATACGCAGTATTTT
CDR3aa: CASSQRTGADTQYF
j_gene: TRBJ2-3
d_gene: TRBD1
v_gene: TRBV4-3
abundance: .

CDR3nt: TGTGCCACCAGTCCCTCGTGGGGGGATCGAGGCTACACCTTC
CDR3aa: CATSPSWGDRGYTF
j_gene: TRBJ1-2
d_gene: .
v_gene: TRBV24-1
abundance: .

CDR3nt: TGTGCCAGCAGTTCAGGACAGACTAGCACAGATACGCAGTATTTT
CDR3aa: CASSSGQTSTDTQYF
j_gene: TRBJ2-3
d_gene: .
v_gene: TRBV6-6
abundance: .

CDR3nt: TGTGCCTGGAGTATAAGAGACGAGCAGTACTTC
CDR3aa: CAWSIRDEQYF
j_gene: TRBJ2-7
d_gene: .
v_gene: TRBV30
abundance: .

CDR3nt: TGCAGTGCTAGGGAGCCCGGGCAGTATTTT
CDR3aa: CSAREPGQYF
j_gene: TRBJ2-3
d_gene: .
v_gene: TRBV20-1
abundance: .

CDR3nt: TGTGCCAGCTCACCTGGGCAGGGGATAAGGACTGAAGCTTTCTTT
CDR3aa: CASSPGQGIRTEAFF
j_gene: TRBJ1-1
d_gene: .
v_gene: TRBV18
abundance: .

CDR3nt: TGTGCCAGCAGTCAAGACAGGATCTATGGCTACACCTTC
CDR3aa: CASSQDRIYGYTF
j_gene: TRBJ1-2
d_gene: .
v_gene: TRBV6-2/TRBV6-3
abundance: .

CDR3nt: TGTGCCAGCAGTGGACACATCACCGGGGAGCTGTTTTTT
CDR3aa: CASSGHITGELFF
j_gene: TRBJ2-2
d_gene: .
v_gene: TRBV2
abundance: once

CDR3nt: TGTGCCAGCAGTTCCCCTAGGGGCTACGAGCAGTACTTC
CDR3aa: CASSSPRGYEQYF
j_gene: TRBJ2-7
d_gene: .
v_gene: TRBV6-5
abundance: .

CDR3nt: TGTGCTAGTGGTCGGACAGGCCCGAGTGAAGCTTTCTTT
CDR3aa: CASGRTGPSEAFF
j_gene: TRBJ1-1
d_gene: TRBD1
v_gene: TRBV12-5
abundance: .

CDR3nt: TGCGCCAGCAGAGGGTTCTCGGGACAGGATAGCGAGCAGTACTTC
CDR3aa: CASRGFSGQDSEQYF
j_gene: TRBJ2-7
d_gene: TRBD1
v_gene: TRBV10-1
abundance: .

CDR3nt: TGTGCCAGTAGTGCCCATACGCCCGGGACTAGCGGGAGAGGAATCGTGCGGCAGTTCTTC
CDR3aa: CASSAHTPGTSGRGIVRQFF
j_gene: TRBJ2-1
d_gene: TRBD2
v_gene: TRBV19
abundance: .

CDR3nt: TGCGCCAGCAGCCACGCAGAGGGACAGGGTAATGCGTACGAGCAGTACTTC
CDR3aa: CASSHAEGQGNAYEQYF
j_gene: TRBJ2-7
d_gene: TRBD1
v_gene: TRBV4-3
abundance: .

CDR3nt: TGTGCCAGCAGTCAGGGGAACACTGAAGCTTTCTTT
CDR3aa: CASSQGNTEAFF
j_gene: TRBJ1-1
d_gene: .
v_gene: TRBV7-2
abundance: .

CDR3nt: TGCGCCAGCAGTCGAAACGAGACAGTAAAGAATTCACCCCTCCACTTT
CDR3aa: CASSRNETVKNSPLHF
j_gene: TRBJ1-6
d_gene: .
v_gene: TRBV23-1
abundance: .

CDR3nt: TGTGCCAGCAGCTCTAGAAGTGGAGGCACTGAAGCTTTCTTT
CDR3aa: CASSSRSGGTEAFF
j_gene: TRBJ1-1
d_gene: .
v_gene: TRBV7-9
abundance: few

CDR3nt: TGTGCCAGCAGCTTGGGGGGAGTGGCGAGCACAGATACGCAGTATTTT
CDR3aa: CASSLGGVASTDTQYF
j_gene: TRBJ2-3
d_gene: .
v_gene: TRBV5-4
abundance: .